This T cell receptor beta chain emerged from a study of radiotherapy plus CTLA-4 blockade in lung cancer. Study-level information: Objective responses occurred in roughly a sixth of patients; around 30% had disease control. Whole-study findings and limits: Alongside interferon-beta, early blood T cell clone dynamics were reportedly the best predictor of response. There was expansion of tumor-derived TCR clones in blood after radiotherapy plus ipilimumab.

The junction had 9 bases not matched to a gene; V was cut back by 9 bases and J by 6 bases. CDR3 length: 13 amino acids. CDR1 and CDR2 from the germline V gene are MNHEY and SMNVEV (reference sequence). The study treated chemo-refractory metastatic non-small-cell lung cancer patients with focal radiation plus ipilimumab CTLA-4 blockade. The data were produced by immunoSEQ multiplex PCR, yet TCRdb's version contains in-frame clones alone and is incomplete. The sample includes around 37,000 clones, around 75% of them seen just once. This clone was counted a single time. Its antigen is unknown. Possible read error: a much larger clone is one base away.

This clonotype was sampled from a human donor with non-small cell lung cancer that progressed on radiotherapy plus ipilimumab. The sample in question was peripheral blood, obtained from a patient treated with radiotherapy plus ipilimumab. V is TRBV27 and J is TRBJ2-7; 9 bases fit TRBD1. CDR3 in DNA: TGTGCCAGTCGGACAGGGGCATCGAGCGAGCAGTACTTC. Its translation: CASRTGASSEQYF.